A single sample gave rise to the 26 T cell receptor beta chains below, sequenced in a study of control samples from healthy donors and cancer patients. Some clones are missing from TCRdb's copy, which holds only in-frame ones; the method was immunoSEQ multiplex PCR. Here the sample spans some 120,000 clones, roughly 86% being singletons. The sequencing sample was made of blood. All receptors come from a man between 60 and 75 years old in good health.

This chain links TRBV18 with TRBJ2-5; no reliable D call. V was clipped by 2 bases and J by 1 base, with 11 bases between them. The CDR3 totals 15 residues. Germline values: CDR1 KGHSH, CDR2 LQKENI. CDR3 DNA sequence: TGTGCCAGCTCACCAAGGATTCGCTCCCAAGAGACCCAGTACTTC. Translated: CASSPRIRSQETQYF.

The rearrangement joins TRBV12-3 or TRBV12-4 to TRBJ1-1; unclear D gene. V lost 3 bases and J 1 base, leaving 6 bases between the germline ends. CDR3 length equals 13 residues. CDR3 coding DNA: TGTGCCAGCAGTTTTTGGGGGAACACTGAAGCTTTCTTT. This gives the protein CASSFWGNTEAFF.

The chain has TRBV6-4 and TRBJ1-6; D is unresolved. The CDR3 is made up of 14 amino acids. V was clipped by 2 bases and J by 7 bases, with 9 bases between them. Germline V gene sequence: CDR1 MRHNA, CDR2 SNTAGT. CDR3 sequence reads: CASSDLPLNSPLHF. CDR3 bases: TGTGCCAGCAGTGACCTTCCCCTGAATTCACCCCTCCACTTT.

The chain is built from TRBV7-2 and TRBJ2-7; 8 bases map to TRBD1. Trimming removed 1 base from V and 2 bases from J; junction bases left unmatched: 7. In germline, CDR1 is SGHTA, CDR2 FQGNSA. This CDR3 has 16 amino acids. The CDR3 coding sequence is TGTGCCAGCAGCTTAGTGTTAGCGGACAGGGCCTACGAGCAGTACTTC. This gives the protein CASSLVLADRAYEQYF.

V gene TRBV28 combines with J gene TRBJ1-4, with 10 bases lining up with TRBD1. Per the germline V gene, CDR1 is MDHEN and CDR2 is SYDVKM. V lost 5 bases to trimming and J lost 5 bases; unmatched junction nucleotides: 8. The CDR3 totals 16 residues. The DNA for the CDR3 is TGTGCCAGCAGTCCTCGGGGACAGGGGAGAAATGAAAAACTGTTTTTT. Translation: CASSPRGQGRNEKLFF.

The chain joins TRBV28 to TRBJ1-5; D not resolved. Looked up from germline, CDR1 is MDHEN and CDR2 is SYDVKM. V lost 3 bases and J 7 bases, leaving 10 bases between the germline ends. This CDR3 spans 13 amino acids. The CDR3 loop is CASSLTLLQPQHF. Here the CDR3 DNA reads TGTGCCAGCAGTTTGACCCTCCTACAGCCCCAGCATTTT.

This rearrangement joins TRBV19 to TRBJ2-7, with a possible D match to TRBD1 (6 bases). Germline V CDR1 and CDR2: LNHDA, SQIVND (reference sequence). The CDR3 covers 14 residues. The germline V and J ends were trimmed by 6 bases and 3 bases, with 15 bases remaining between them. The CDR3 DNA follows: TGTGCCAGTAGCTTCGGGACACAGAGCTACGAGCAGTACTTC. It yields the protein CASSFGTQSYEQYF. The full variable domain, in which reference TRBV19 and TRBJ2-7 provide the parts outside the CDR3, is DGGITQSPKYLFRKEGQNVTLSCEQNLNHDAMYWYRQDPGQGLRLIYYSQIVNDFQKGDIAEGYSVSREKKESFPLTVTSAQKNPTAFYLCASSFGTQSYEQYFGPGTRLTVT.

The V call is TRBV5-1, the J call TRBJ1-1, with D unclear. CDR3 length: 14 amino acids. CDR1 and CDR2 from the germline V gene are SGHRS and YFSETQ. Trimming took off 4 bases at V and 8 bases at J, with 18 bases between the two ends. This chain's CDR3 is CASSPVVGLGEAFF. The DNA of the CDR3 is TGCGCCAGCAGCCCCGTTGTTGGGTTAGGGGAAGCTTTCTTT.

The V and J genes are TRBV6-4 and TRBJ2-3, with D maybe TRBD1 (5 bases). V shed 6 bases and J shed 3 bases, with 10 bases lying between them. This CDR3 contains 13 residues. CDR1 is MRHNA and CDR2 is SNTAGT in the germline V gene. CDR3: CASSVQGTDTQYF. In nucleotides, the CDR3 is TGTGCCAGCAGCGTTCAGGGTACAGATACGCAGTATTTT.

The genes are TRBV30 and TRBJ1-4; D is unclear. Germline V gives CDR1 GTSNPN, CDR2 SVGIG (reference sequence). Trimming stripped 0 bases from V and 7 bases from J, with 3 bases between. The CDR3 sequence is 11 residues long. CDR3 in DNA: TGTGCCTGGAGTGTAACTGAAAAACTGTTTTTT. Protein product: CAWSVTEKLFF.

This sequence joins TRBV28 and TRBJ1-4; 7 nucleotides match TRBD1. The CDR3 totals 15 residues. J was trimmed by 8 bases and V by 6 bases; bases with no gene match: 12. Germline V CDR1 and CDR2: MDHEN, SYDVKM. The CDR3 spells CASRAQGVGYEKLFF. The CDR3 region has the DNA TGTGCCAGCAGAGCCCAGGGGGTTGGTTACGAAAAACTGTTTTTT. Combining the CDR3 with reference TRBV28 and TRBJ1-4 gives the whole variable domain DVKVTQSSRYLVKRTGEKVFLECVQDMDHENMFWYRQDPGLGLRLIYFSYDVKMKEKGDIPEGYSVSREKKERFSLILESASTNQTSMYLCASRAQGVGYEKLFFGSGTQLSVL.

The rearrangement joins TRBV28 to TRBJ2-2, with unresolved D. V was clipped by 3 bases and J by 6 bases, with 8 bases between them. The germline gives CDR1 MDHEN, CDR2 SYDVKM. The CDR3 spans 13 residues. The CDR3 DNA follows: TGTGCCAGCAGTTTTTGGTCGCCCGGGGAGCTGTTTTTT. Residues: CASSFWSPGELFF.

The rearrangement links TRBV9 to TRBJ1-1; 9 bases fit TRBD1. There are 16 residues in the CDR3. The V gene end was trimmed by 3 bases and the J gene end by 1 base; junction bases not matched to a gene: 7. Germline V lookup: CDR1 SGDLS, CDR2 YYNGEE. CDR3 nucleotide sequence: TGTGCCAGCAGCGGCCGACAGGGGGTCGGGAACACTGAAGCTTTCTTT. As protein: CASSGRQGVGNTEAFF.

This clone was observed a handful of times. This chain links TRBV28 with TRBJ2-2, with D perhaps matching TRBD1 (6 bases). This CDR3 is 16 amino acids long. V lost 2 bases, J lost 2 bases, and 12 bases lay in between. Germline-derived CDR1 and CDR2 are MDHEN and SYDVKM. The CDR3 sequence is CASSLPGTPNTGELFF. The CDR3 DNA is TGTGCCAGCAGTTTACCCGGGACACCAAACACCGGGGAGCTGTTTTTT. The entire variable domain, with the rest obtained from reference TRBV28 and TRBJ2-2, is as follows: DVKVTQSSRYLVKRTGEKVFLECVQDMDHENMFWYRQDPGLGLRLIYFSYDVKMKEKGDIPEGYSVSREKKERFSLILESASTNQTSMYLCASSLPGTPNTGELFFGEGSRLTVL.

The chain combines TRBV15 with TRBJ1-1; 8 bases match TRBD1. The CDR3 has 17 residues. The germline V gene encodes CDR1 LNHNV and CDR2 YYDKDF (reference sequence). The ends lost 5 bases at V and 0 bases at J; junction bases unmatched: 11. The CDR3 DNA follows: TGTGCCACCAGCGGAATAACAGGGGGTTCTATGAACACTGAAGCTTTCTTT. As protein: CATSGITGGSMNTEAFF.

J is TRBJ1-5 and V is TRBV27; maybe TRBD1 (6 bases). With 5 bases removed from V and 4 bases from J, the gap between germline ends came to 9 bases. The CDR3 runs 13 residues. Per the germline V gene, CDR1 is MNHEY and CDR2 is SMNVEV (reference sequence). The CDR3 DNA reads as TGTGCCAGCAGTACAGGGTGGAATCAGCCCCAGCATTTT. Its protein product is CASSTGWNQPQHF.

V gene TRBV7-2 combines with J gene TRBJ1-3; D is unclear. The germline V gene encodes CDR1 SGHTA and CDR2 FQGNSA. Trimming left V 1 base short and J 0 bases short, with 10 bases between. The CDR3 is made up of 16 amino acids. For the CDR3, the DNA is TGTGCCAGCAGCTTAGGAGGACTGCTCTCTGGAAACACCATATATTTT. It codes for CASSLGGLLSGNTIYF.

The chain employs TRBV28 and TRBJ2-7, with D possibly matching TRBD2 (5 bases). Trimming cost V 10 bases and J 7 bases, with 17 bases left between them. The CDR3 consists of 12 residues. Germline CDR1 is MDHEN and CDR2 is SYDVKM. The CDR3 coding sequence is TGTGCCACATCTGGGGAGTTGTGGGAGCAGTACTTC. It codes for CATSGELWEQYF.

The chain uses TRBV12-3 or TRBV12-4 and TRBJ1-4, with D maybe TRBD1 (5 bases). This CDR3 has 13 residues. The V end lost 10 bases, the J end lost 7 bases, and 16 bases lay between the germline ends. The CDR3 DNA follows: TGTGCCAACGCGCGGGGCGATTTTGAAAAACTGTTTTTT. Translation gives CANARGDFEKLFF.

CDR3 in amino acids: CASSMAGWNTEAFF. The CDR3 DNA reads as TGTGCCAGTAGTATGGCAGGGTGGAACACTGAAGCTTTCTTT. This chain uses TRBV19 with TRBJ1-1; D perhaps matches TRBD1 (5 bases). This CDR3 is 14 amino acids long. Germline CDR1 and CDR2: LNHDA and SQIVND (reference sequence). V shed 3 bases and J shed 1 base, with 9 bases lying between them.

V and J are TRBV5-4 and TRBJ2-7; 9 positions agree with TRBD2. The CDR3 contains 15 residues. Germline V gene sequence: CDR1 SGHNT, CDR2 YYREEE (reference sequence). V shed 3 bases, J shed 7 bases, and the junction held 11 bases outside the gene matches. Here the CDR3 reads CASSSGGGGASEQYF. The CDR3 coding sequence is TGTGCCAGCAGCTCGGGGGGCGGGGGGGCCTCAGAGCAGTACTTC.

The chain is built from TRBV5-1 and TRBJ2-2; TRBD1 matches 8 bases. This CDR3 is 15 amino acids long. Trimming took 0 bases from V and 5 from J; bases not matched to a gene: 3. Germline V CDR1 and CDR2: SGHRS, YFSETQ. As DNA, the CDR3 is TGCGCCAGCAGCTTGGCAGGGGGCGGAACCGGGGAGCTGTTTTTT. Translated: CASSLAGGGTGELFF.

The gene calls are TRBV12-3 or TRBV12-4 and TRBJ1-6; TRBD1 is a possible D gene (5 bases). The CDR3 has 11 residues. V shed 4 bases and J shed 14 bases, with 9 bases lying between them. CDR3 region: CASSWGWALHF. Here the CDR3 DNA reads TGTGCCAGCAGTTGGGGGTGGGCCCTCCACTTT.

V and J are TRBV29-1 and TRBJ2-5; possible D gene TRBD1, 5 bases. V was trimmed by 6 bases and J by 5 bases, leaving 10 bases between them. CDR1 is SQVTM, CDR2 ANQGSEA, per germline. The CDR3 totals 11 residues. The CDR3 loop is CSVSRVETQYF. The CDR3 nucleotides read TGCAGCGTCTCCAGGGTTGAGACCCAGTACTTC. The whole variable domain, remainder taken from reference TRBV29-1 and TRBJ2-5, is SAVISQKPSRDICQRGTSLTIQCQVDSQVTMMFWYRQQPGQSLTLIATANQGSEATYESGFVIDKFPISRPNLTFSTLTVSNMSPEDSSIYLCSVSRVETQYFGPGTRLLVL.

The CDR3: CASSYSSTQPQHF. CDR3 DNA sequence: TGTGCCAGCAGTTACTCGAGTACTCAGCCCCAGCATTTT. The gene calls are TRBV6-2 or TRBV6-3 and TRBJ1-5; D is unclear. Trimming left V 0 bases short and J 6 bases short, with 6 bases between. Looked up from germline, CDR1 is MNHEY and CDR2 is SVGEGT. The CDR3 extends over 13 amino acids.

The gene calls are TRBV11-3 and TRBJ2-3; maybe TRBD2 (5 bases). The CDR3 contains 15 residues. V was shortened by 1 base and J by 3 bases, with 11 bases between the two germline ends. Germline CDR1 SGHNT, CDR2 YENEEA. CDR3 region: CASSLGGLATDTQYF. In DNA form, the CDR3 reads TGTGCCAGCAGCTTAGGCGGGTTAGCGACAGATACGCAGTATTTT. Drawing the rest from reference TRBV11-3 and TRBJ2-3, the complete variable domain is EAGVVQSPRYKIIEKKQPVAFWCNPISGHNTLYWYLQNLGQGPELLIRYENEEAVDDSQLPKDRFSAERLKGVDSTLKIQPAELGDSAVYLCASSLGGLATDTQYFGPGTRLTVL.